These 21 T cell receptor beta chains were sequenced from one sample in a study of cytomegalovirus exposure and HLA in healthy donors. Researchers ran the PCR with 60 Vbeta and 13 Jbeta primers. Measured with immunoSEQ multiplex PCR; TCRdb has only the in-frame clones, and not every one. Among 200,000 to 300,000 clones listed, 70% to 90% were seen once. The source material was PBMCs. These receptors were taken from a girl aged 2-15 years in good health and CMV-seronegative.

A single count supports this clone. The CDR3 DNA reads as TGTGTCAGAAGCCCCCAGGCGGGGGGGTGTGGCTACACCTTC. It yields the protein CVRSPQAGGCGYTF. This chain uses TRBV7-5 with TRBJ1-2. TRBV7-5 is tagged as a pseudogene. This CDR3 comprises 14 residues.

This clone was observed a handful of times. The chain links TRBV6-5 to TRBJ2-4, with D possibly being TRBD1 (8 bases). V was shortened by 3 bases and J by 7 bases, with 16 bases between the two germline ends. From germline, CDR1 is MNHEY and CDR2 SVGAGI. The CDR3 covers 15 residues. CDR3 in amino acids: CASSYLQGGRNIQYF. As DNA, the CDR3 is TGTGCCAGCAGTTATCTACAGGGGGGGCGGAACATTCAGTACTTC.

This clone was seen just once. The chain couples TRBV12-5 to TRBJ2-3; 11 nucleotides align to TRBD2. CDR1 and CDR2 from the germline V gene are LGHNT and FRNRAP. This CDR3 is 14 amino acids long. J gave up 4 bases and V 7 bases, and 4 bases lay outside the gene matches. CDR3 amino acids: CASAASGRSDTQYF. The CDR3 coding sequence is TGTGCTAGTGCGGCTAGCGGGAGGTCAGATACGCAGTATTTT. Complete variable domain (other parts from reference TRBV12-5 and TRBJ2-3): DARVTQTPRHKVTEMGQEVTMRCQPILGHNTVFWYRQTMMQGLELLAYFRNRAPLDDSGMPKDRFSAEMPDATLATLKIQPSEPRDSAVYFCASAASGRSDTQYFGPGTRLTVL.

The CDR3 DNA sequence: TGTGCCAGCAGTTTTTACGAGACTGAAGCTTTCTTT. This sequence encodes CASSFYETEAFF. The chain has TRBV7-9 and TRBJ1-1; D remains ambiguous. Germline V gene sequence: CDR1 SEHNR, CDR2 FQNEAQ (reference sequence). Trimming pared 6 bases from V and 5 bases from J, leaving 10 bases between. The CDR3 covers 12 residues.

J is TRBJ2-7 and V is TRBV6-1; TRBD1 is a possible D gene (6 bases). CDR1 MNHNS and CDR2 SASEGT come from the germline V gene. The V end was cut by 6 bases, the J end by 4 bases, with 16 bases between. CDR3 length equals 14 residues. The CDR3 loop is CASRDRKGGYEQYF. The CDR3 coding sequence is TGTGCCAGCAGAGACAGGAAAGGGGGTTACGAGCAGTACTTC.

V usage is TRBV19 and J usage is TRBJ2-7; TRBD1 agrees at 7 bases. V dropped 5 bases and J dropped 3; count of bases not matched to a gene: 13. Germline V gene lookup returns CDR1 LNHDA and CDR2 SQIVND (reference sequence). The CDR3 spans 16 residues. The DNA of the CDR3 is TGTGCCAGTAGTCTCCGGGACAGAGTAAATAACTACGAGCAGTACTTC. Translation: CASSLRDRVNNYEQYF.

The V call is TRBV7-9, the J call TRBJ2-7; D is possibly TRBD2 (5 bases). The germline gives CDR1 SEHNR, CDR2 FQNEAQ (reference sequence). The V and J ends lost 5 bases and 5 bases respectively, with 16 bases between them. This CDR3 region has 14 residues. The CDR3 protein is CASSPNVNGDEQYF. The CDR3 nucleotides read TGTGCCAGCAGCCCCAATGTCAACGGGGACGAGCAGTACTTC.

This clone has only a few counts. The chain combines TRBV7-2 with TRBJ2-1; 11 bases are shared with TRBD2. Trimming took 3 bases from V and 2 from J; bases not matched to a gene: 3. This CDR3 comprises 16 residues. Germline lookup yields CDR1 SGHTA and CDR2 FQGNSA. The CDR3 here is CASSLGSGRAYNEQFF. CDR3 sequence (DNA): TGTGCCAGCAGCTTGGGTAGCGGGAGGGCCTACAATGAGCAGTTCTTC.

V is TRBV10-3 and J is TRBJ1-1, with D maybe TRBD1 (5 bases). The CDR3 totals 13 residues. V was pared by 4 bases and J by 5 bases, with 11 bases between. The germline V gene has CDR1 ENHRY and CDR2 SYGVKD. CDR3 amino acids: CAISGQGRTEAFF. CDR3 bases: TGTGCCATCAGTGGCCAGGGCAGAACTGAAGCTTTCTTT.

The genes are TRBV27 and TRBJ2-1, with 9 bases aligning to TRBD2. V shed 3 bases and J 2 bases; nucleotides not matched to a gene: 5. Germline CDR1 is MNHEY and CDR2 is SMNVEV (reference sequence). The CDR3 runs to 16 residues. The CDR3 nucleotides read TGTGCCAGCAGTTTCGTAGCGGGAGCTGCCTACAATGAGCAGTTCTTC. It translates to CASSFVAGAAYNEQFF.

The rearrangement joins TRBV5-1 to TRBJ2-5; 7 bases map to TRBD1. The ends lost 4 bases at V and 2 bases at J; junction bases unmatched: 11. This CDR3 spans 16 amino acids. CDR1 and CDR2 from the germline V gene are SGHRS and YFSETQ. DNA for the CDR3: TGCGCCAGCAGCCCCGAGCCAGGGGGTCGTCAAGAGACCCAGTACTTC. This sequence encodes CASSPEPGGRQETQYF.

The chain joins TRBV7-9 to TRBJ1-1; D may be TRBD1 (5 bases). The CDR3 contains 15 residues. Germline V gene lookup returns CDR1 SEHNR and CDR2 FQNEAQ (reference sequence). The V gene lost 5 bases and the J gene lost 4 bases, with 17 bases spanning the gap. In DNA, the CDR3 is TGTGCCAGCAGCCCCGGGGGGTTGACGGCCACTGAAGCTTTCTTT. Translation gives CASSPGGLTATEAFF. The full variable domain, completed using reference TRBV7-9 and TRBJ1-1, is DTGVSQNPRHKITKRGQNVTFRCDPISEHNRLYWYRQTLGQGPEFLTYFQNEAQLEKSRLLSDRFSAERPKGSFSTLEIQRTEQGDSAMYLCASSPGGLTATEAFFGQGTRLTVV.

The chain uses TRBV5-1 and TRBJ1-2; unclear D gene. Germline CDR1 is SGHRS and CDR2 is YFSETQ. This CDR3 region has 14 residues. The ends were cut back, 0 bases at V and 2 bases at J, with 8 bases in the middle. The CDR3 nucleotides are TGCGCCAGCAGCTTGGCCGACTCCAACTATGGCTACACCTTC. Translation: CASSLADSNYGYTF.

This clone has a handful of counts. The rearrangement uses TRBV21-1 and TRBJ2-6; TRBD1 reflects the table's D call only, with no check against the DNA. TRBV21-1 is assigned pseudogene status. This CDR3 region has 17 residues. Here the CDR3 DNA reads TGTGCCAGCAGCATCTGGACAGGGACCTCTGGGGCCAACGTCCTGACTTTC. Encoded protein: CASSIWTGTSGANVLTF.

In its sample, this clone was seen a few times. The chain joins TRBV9 to TRBJ2-3, with D possibly being TRBD1 (5 bases). Germline-derived CDR1 and CDR2 are SGDLS and YYNGEE. The CDR3 has 15 amino acids. V lost 5 bases to trimming and J lost 1 base, with 14 bases between them. CDR3 DNA sequence: TGTGCCAGCAGTGCCGACAGTGGCCGCACAGATACGCAGTATTTT. Translated, it gives CASSADSGRTDTQYF.

This chain uses TRBV7-3 with TRBJ2-3, with no clear D. CDR1 is SGHTA and CDR2 is FQGTGA in the germline V gene. The V end lost 5 bases, the J end lost 7 bases, and 7 bases lay between the germline ends. This CDR3 region has 11 residues. For the CDR3, the DNA is TGTGCCAGCAGCAATAGCAATACGCAGTATTTT. It encodes CASSNSNTQYF.

This chain joins TRBV2 and TRBJ2-1; weak D call: TRBD1 (6 bases). This CDR3 comprises 13 residues. Trimming cost V 6 bases and J 8 bases, with 14 bases left between them. CDR1 and CDR2 (germline): SNHLY, FYNNEI. The CDR3: CASRSGVGDEQFF. The CDR3 DNA reads as TGTGCCAGCAGATCAGGGGTGGGGGATGAGCAGTTCTTC.

The V call is TRBV15, the J call TRBJ1-5; TRBD1 matches at 7 bases. In germline, CDR1 is LNHNV, CDR2 YYDKDF (reference sequence). V lost 0 bases and J lost 7; bases outside the gene matches: 9. The CDR3 loop spans 16 amino acids. CDR3 loop: CATSREGTGVEQPQHF. The CDR3 DNA sequence: TGTGCCACCAGCAGAGAAGGTACAGGGGTGGAACAGCCCCAGCATTTT. Based on the CDR3 plus reference TRBV15 and TRBJ1-5, the full variable domain is DAMVIQNPRYQVTQFGKPVTLSCSQTLNHNVMYWYQQKSSQAPKLLFHYYDKDFNNEADTPDNFQSRRPNTSFCFLDIRSPGLGDTAMYLCATSREGTGVEQPQHFGDGTRLSIL.

The chain links TRBV10-3 to TRBJ1-2; the D is unclear. Deletions cut 0 bases from V and 6 bases from J, with 5 bases between. The CDR3 is 12 residues long. The germline CDR1 and CDR2 sequences are ENHRY and SYGVKD. The CDR3 nucleotides are TGTGCCATCAGTGAGTCGGCAAATGGCTACACCTTC. Translation gives CAISESANGYTF.

The rearrangement uses TRBV6-5 and TRBJ2-3; maybe TRBD2 (7 bases). The CDR3 runs 15 residues. V lost 7 bases and J 3 bases, leaving 17 bases between the germline ends. Germline V gene sequence: CDR1 MNHEY, CDR2 SVGAGI. The CDR3 is CASTSWGGGTDTQYF. The DNA for the CDR3 is TGTGCCAGCACCTCCTGGGGGGGCGGGACAGATACGCAGTATTTT.

This chain uses TRBV5-1 with TRBJ2-3; possibly TRBD1 for D (5 bases). Trimming stripped 0 bases from V and 6 bases from J, with 11 bases between. This CDR3 region has 14 residues. Per germline, CDR1 SGHRS and CDR2 YFSETQ. CDR3 nucleotides: TGCGCCAGCAGCTTGGAGGGTCGACAGGATACGCAGTATTTT. Protein sequence: CASSLEGRQDTQYF.